The 29 T cell receptor beta chains presented below share a single source sample, sequenced in a study of blood T cell repertoires in COVID-19. Some clones are missing from TCRdb's copy, which holds only in-frame ones; the method was immunoSEQ multiplex PCR. The table has about 220,000 clones, approximately 83% seen once. The material sequenced was PBMCs or T cells enriched from blood (not recorded which). Receptor source: a woman in her thirties or forties with acute COVID-19.

This sequence joins TRBV5-5 and TRBJ1-2, with D possibly being TRBD1 (5 bases). Trimming removed 2 bases from V and 3 bases from J, with 11 bases in between. Germline CDR1 is SGHKS and CDR2 is YYEKEE (reference sequence). This CDR3 comprises 14 residues. The CDR3 coding sequence is TGTGCCAGCAGCTTCCGTGACAGCCACTATGGCTACACCTTC. Protein: CASSFRDSHYGYTF.

This clone was seen once. The chain is built from TRBV15 and TRBJ1-3, with a possible D match to TRBD1 (5 bases). CDR1 LNHNV and CDR2 YYDKDF come from the germline V gene (reference sequence). V shed 6 bases and J shed 4 bases, with 13 bases lying between them. This CDR3 is built from 14 residues. The CDR3 loop is CATRSGAAGNTIYF. CDR3 coding DNA: TGTGCCACCAGGAGCGGGGCTGCCGGAAACACCATATATTTT.

The chain couples TRBV2 to TRBJ2-3; 10 nucleotides agree with TRBD2. The CDR3 runs to 15 residues. Germline V lookup: CDR1 SNHLY, CDR2 FYNNEI. Trimming at V came to 6 bases and at J to 0 bases, leaving 3 bases not matched to a gene. The chain's CDR3 is CASRLAGISTDTQYF. For the CDR3, the DNA is TGTGCCAGCAGACTAGCGGGGATAAGCACAGATACGCAGTATTTT.

Only a few counts were recorded for this clone. CDR3 protein: CASSQTAGAQYF. DNA of the CDR3: TGTGCCAGCAGCCAGACTGCCGGCGCGCAGTATTTT. The chain links TRBV7-2 to TRBJ2-3; D is unresolved. V was clipped by 5 bases and J by 10 bases, with 13 bases between them. CDR1 SGHTA and CDR2 FQGNSA come from the germline V gene. The CDR3 has 12 amino acids.

This clone appeared a few times. The CDR3 reads CASSQGASYGYTF. The CDR3, as DNA: TGTGCCAGCTCCCAGGGGGCTTCCTATGGCTACACCTTC. This sequence joins TRBV6-5 and TRBJ1-2; TRBD1 matches at 8 bases. V lost 8 bases to trimming and J lost 4 bases; unmatched junction nucleotides: 6. CDR1 MNHEY and CDR2 SVGAGI come from the germline V gene. CDR3 length equals 13 residues.

J is TRBJ2-2 and V is TRBV14; 10 bases match TRBD2. This CDR3 is built from 18 residues. Germline V lookup: CDR1 SGHDN, CDR2 FVKESK. Trimming took 4 bases from V and 1 from J; bases not matched to a gene: 9. The CDR3 spells CASSPRLAGDLNTGELFF. CDR3 in DNA: TGTGCCAGCAGCCCCCGGCTAGCGGGGGATCTGAACACCGGGGAGCTGTTTTTT.

The rearrangement joins TRBV27 to TRBJ1-4; D not resolved. The CDR3 runs to 13 residues. Between the trimmed V and J ends, which lost 4 bases and 8 bases, there was a span of 11 bases. Germline V lookup: CDR1 MNHEY, CDR2 SMNVEV (reference sequence). In nucleotides, the CDR3 is TGTGCCAGCAGTTCCCCCGGTTACGAAAAACTGTTTTTT. This codes for CASSSPGYEKLFF.

This chain links TRBV5-1 with TRBJ2-7, with TRBD1 as a possible D gene (8 bases). The length of the CDR3 is 14 residues. With 4 bases removed from V and 4 bases from J, the gap between germline ends came to 15 bases. Germline V CDR1 and CDR2: SGHRS, YFSETQ. CDR3 in DNA: TGCGCCAGCAGCCCGTTACAGGGGGGGTACGAGCAGTACTTC. Encoded protein: CASSPLQGGYEQYF.

This clone was counted a few times. This sequence joins TRBV15 and TRBJ1-5; D unclear. The CDR3 sequence is 16 residues long. The germline gives CDR1 LNHNV, CDR2 YYDKDF (reference sequence). Deletions cut 6 bases from V and 2 bases from J, with 17 bases between. Here the CDR3 reads CATSSSSILGNQPQHF. The CDR3 DNA reads TGTGCCACCAGTTCGTCCTCTATCCTAGGCAATCAGCCCCAGCATTTT.

There are a few counts of this clone. The V gene is TRBV27, the J gene TRBJ2-1; 10 bases match TRBD2. The J segment lost 0 bases and the V segment lost 0 bases, leaving 20 bases of the junction unmatched. From germline, CDR1 is MNHEY and CDR2 SMNVEV (reference sequence). The CDR3 has 23 residues. This CDR3 reads CASSLSFQIAGGPYRVSYNEQFF. CDR3 DNA sequence: TGTGCCAGCAGTTTATCGTTCCAAATAGCGGGAGGCCCCTACAGAGTCTCCTACAATGAGCAGTTCTTC.

This clone was detected only once. The junction and the germline gene differ at one end; a read error may be behind it. V and J are TRBV29-1 and TRBJ1-4; D remains ambiguous. The germline gives CDR1 SQVTM, CDR2 ANQGSEA. The CDR3 length is 13 residues. The chain's CDR3 is CSVVAETDEKLFF. The CDR3 DNA reads TGCAGCGTTGTAGCGGAAACTGATGAAAAACTGTTTTTT.

This chain uses TRBV3-1 (or the pseudogene TRBV3-2) with TRBJ1-3; TRBD1 is a possible D gene (5 bases). V was shortened by 2 bases and J by 4 bases, with 9 bases between the two germline ends. CDR1 LGHDT and CDR2 YNNKEL come from the germline V gene (reference sequence). This CDR3 region has 14 residues. CDR3 nucleotide sequence: TGTGCCAGCAGCCAACAGGGATTCGGAAACACCATATATTTT. It yields the protein CASSQQGFGNTIYF.

V is TRBV7-3 and J is TRBJ1-1, with TRBD1 as a possible D gene (6 bases). The CDR3 covers 13 residues. V lost 5 bases to trimming and J lost 4 bases, with 11 bases between them. CDR1 SGHTA and CDR2 FQGTGA come from the germline V gene. The CDR3: CASSPGVSTEAFF. In nucleotides, the CDR3 is TGTGCCAGCAGCCCAGGGGTTAGCACTGAAGCTTTCTTT.

The rearrangement joins TRBV7-8 to TRBJ1-2, with 8 bases matching TRBD1. J lost 3 bases, V lost 4 bases, and 4 bases had no gene match. Germline V CDR1 and CDR2: SGHVS, FQNEAQ. The CDR3 has 14 amino acids. CDR3 protein: CASSYQGQDYGYTF. The CDR3 coding sequence is TGTGCCAGCAGCTACCAGGGACAGGACTATGGCTACACCTTC.

This clone was seen only once. CDR3 sequence: CASGVEGAYGYTF. CDR3 DNA: TGTGCTAGTGGCGTTGAGGGGGCTTATGGCTACACCTTC. V and J are TRBV12-5 and TRBJ1-2; 7 positions match TRBD1. Germline-derived CDR1 and CDR2 are LGHNT and FRNRAP. The CDR3 sequence is 13 residues long. With V trimmed by 6 bases and J by 5 bases, 6 bases remained unmatched.

This chain uses TRBV28 with TRBJ2-7; TRBD1 matches at 11 bases. Per germline, CDR1 MDHEN and CDR2 SYDVKM. Germline trimming cut 5 bases from V and 4 bases from J; bases unmatched to any gene: 4. CDR3 length: 14 residues. The CDR3 DNA reads TGTGCCAGCAGTCGGACAGGGGGCTCATACGAGCAGTACTTC. This translates into CASSRTGGSYEQYF.

This sequence joins TRBV9 and TRBJ2-1; no clear D gene. The CDR3 covers 15 residues. Per germline, CDR1 SGDLS and CDR2 YYNGEE. V was pared by 4 bases and J by 0 bases, with 11 bases between. The CDR3 sequence: CASSPPRVSYNEQFF. The CDR3 DNA sequence: TGTGCCAGCAGCCCCCCCCGGGTCTCCTACAATGAGCAGTTCTTC.

V gene TRBV7-3 combines with J gene TRBJ1-1, with 9 bases that match TRBD1. Germline assignment: CDR1 SGHTA and CDR2 FQGTGA. V shed 3 bases, J shed 6 bases, and the junction held 5 bases outside the gene matches. The CDR3 sequence is 14 residues long. For the CDR3, the DNA is TGTGCCAGCAGCTTGGGACAGGGTAAGGCTGAAGCTTTCTTT. It specifies CASSLGQGKAEAFF.

The chain uses TRBV6-5 and TRBJ2-5; D is unclear. V was shortened by 6 bases and J by 7 bases, with 9 bases between the two germline ends. This CDR3 comprises 11 residues. The germline CDR1 and CDR2 sequences are MNHEY and SVGAGI. The CDR3 protein is CASSAVGTQYF. DNA for the CDR3: TGTGCCAGCAGCGCTGTCGGGACCCAGTACTTC.

The chain joins TRBV5-1 to TRBJ2-5; 7 bases line up with TRBD2. The CDR3 contains 12 residues. CDR1 is SGHRS and CDR2 is YFSETQ in the germline V gene. After removal of 5 bases from V and 6 bases from J, the junction contained 4 bases not matched to a gene. Written as DNA, the CDR3 is TGCGCCAGCAGGCAGGGAGGGAAGACCCAGTACTTC. This encodes CASRQGGKTQYF.

The gene calls are TRBV2 and TRBJ1-2; D gene ambiguous. Per germline, CDR1 SNHLY and CDR2 FYNNEI. The CDR3 extends over 14 amino acids. V shed 6 bases and J shed 0 bases, with 11 bases lying between them. As DNA, the CDR3 is TGTGCCAGCAGGGTATGGGGAGCTAACTATGGCTACACCTTC. As protein: CASRVWGANYGYTF. Variable domain in full (rest from reference TRBV2 and TRBJ1-2): EPEVTQTPSHQVTQMGQEVILRCVPISNHLYFYWYRQILGQKVEFLVSFYNNEISEKSEIFDDQFSVERPDGSNFTLKIRSTKLEDSAMYFCASRVWGANYGYTFGSGTRLTVV.

This chain uses TRBV29-1 with TRBJ1-2; perhaps TRBD1 as D (6 bases). Per germline, CDR1 SQVTM and CDR2 ANQGSEA. Trimming removed 4 bases from V and 4 bases from J, with 13 bases in between. The CDR3 sequence is 13 residues long. The CDR3 region is CSVVGQGGYGYTF. The CDR3 coding sequence is TGCAGCGTTGTAGGCCAAGGGGGCTATGGCTACACCTTC.

The V and J genes are TRBV6-2 or TRBV6-3 and TRBJ1-6, with TRBD1 as a possible D gene (5 bases). The CDR3 has 15 residues. V was trimmed by 0 bases and J by 5 bases, leaving 8 bases between them. Germline V lookup: CDR1 MNHEY, CDR2 SVGEGT. The CDR3 coding sequence is TGTGCCAGCAGTTACTCTCCAGGGAATAATTCACCCCTCCACTTT. This codes for CASSYSPGNNSPLHF.

This chain joins TRBV19 and TRBJ1-1; possibly TRBD1 for D (6 bases). Trimming took 7 bases from V and 5 from J, leaving 14 bases between them. Germline V gene data show CDR1 as LNHDA and CDR2 as SQIVND (reference sequence). There are 13 residues in the CDR3. This CDR3 is CASNTGMGTEAFF. The CDR3 region has the DNA TGTGCCAGTAATACAGGGATGGGAACTGAAGCTTTCTTT. Filled out from reference TRBV19 and TRBJ1-1, the complete variable domain reads DGGITQSPKYLFRKEGQNVTLSCEQNLNHDAMYWYRQDPGQGLRLIYYSQIVNDFQKGDIAEGYSVSREKKESFPLTVTSAQKNPTAFYLCASNTGMGTEAFFGQGTRLTVV.

Comments on this clone: The same CDR3 is also encoded by other DNA sequences in this sample. The chain uses TRBV10-2 and TRBJ2-7, with 12 bases fitting TRBD2. With 2 bases clipped from V and 1 base from J, the junction kept 6 bases outside the gene matches. The CDR3 is made up of 17 amino acids. The germline V gene has CDR1 WSHSY and CDR2 SAAADI. This chain's CDR3 is CASSETGLAGVSYEQYF. CDR3 bases: TGCGCCAGCAGTGAGACGGGACTAGCGGGCGTTTCCTACGAGCAGTACTTC.

The chain links TRBV18 to TRBJ1-1, with a possible D match to TRBD1 (6 bases). The CDR3 contains 14 residues. Germline V gene lookup returns CDR1 KGHSH and CDR2 LQKENI. Trimming cost V 6 bases and J 1 base, with 12 bases left between them. Here the CDR3 DNA reads TGTGCCAGCTCGTTGCAAGGGGGGAACACTGAAGCTTTCTTT. Translating it yields CASSLQGGNTEAFF.

This chain links TRBV6-1 with TRBJ1-5; D call uncertain. The CDR3 is 15 amino acids. V was trimmed by 6 bases and J by 0 bases, leaving 12 bases between them. The germline V gene encodes CDR1 MNHNS and CDR2 SASEGT. In DNA form, the CDR3 reads TGTGCCAGCAGAAAACACAGCAATAGCAATCAGCCCCAGCATTTT. It specifies CASRKHSNSNQPQHF.

The genes are TRBV28 and TRBJ1-2; D is perhaps TRBD1 (6 bases). V was cut by 5 bases and J by 2 bases, with 15 bases left in between. Germline lookup yields CDR1 MDHEN and CDR2 SYDVKM. CDR3 length: 15 amino acids. The CDR3 DNA reads TGTGCCAGCAGTAGAGCTGGCGGGGGCAACTATGGCTACACCTTC. As protein: CASSRAGGGNYGYTF.

This clone was counted a single time. The J gene is TRBJ1-5, the V gene TRBV5-1; tentative D call: TRBD1 (6 bases). The germline V gene encodes CDR1 SGHRS and CDR2 YFSETQ. The V end lost 4 bases, the J end lost 4 bases, and 9 bases lay between the germline ends. The CDR3 runs 13 residues. The DNA of the CDR3 is TGCGCCAGCAGCGTCGACAGGAATCAGCCCCAGCATTTT. The encoded protein is CASSVDRNQPQHF.